One T cell receptor (beta chain) is described in this entry. What it recognizes is unknown. CDR1 and CDR2 from the germline V gene are SGHTA and FQGNSA. There are 17 residues in the CDR3. V was cut by 2 bases and J by 4 bases, with 20 bases left in between. TCRdb processed the reads anew with MiXCR; each CDR3 protein has one entry. The data hold approximately 500,000 distinct CDR3 sequences, with approximately 25% observed a single time. The data derive from a study of T cell repertoires in cytomegalovirus infection. Looking at the study overall: Carrying CMV and the relevant HLA type showed in public TCR beta signatures. Study-wide points: Within the response measured ex vivo, HLA-C-restricted CMV-specific TCR beta clonotypes were dominant. Summed frequency of shared TCR beta families picked out CMV carriers who also had the relevant HLA.

The sequenced material came from PBMCs. The source of this sequence is a human donor in good health (CMV status not recorded). Some clones in this sample may be carry-over from other donors' samples. The chain uses TRBV7-2 and TRBJ1-1, with D possibly matching TRBD1 (5 bases). CDR3 nucleotides: TGTGCCAGCAGCTTATTTATAGTGGGGGGGTCAGGCACTGAAGCTTTCTTT. Its translation: CASSLFIVGGSGTEAFF.